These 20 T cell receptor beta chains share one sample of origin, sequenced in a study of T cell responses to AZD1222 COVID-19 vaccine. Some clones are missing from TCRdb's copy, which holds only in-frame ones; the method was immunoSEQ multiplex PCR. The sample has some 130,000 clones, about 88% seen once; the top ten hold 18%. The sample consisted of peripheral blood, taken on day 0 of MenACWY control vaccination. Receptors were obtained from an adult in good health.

CDR3 sequence reads: CASSQDVDSFYEQYF. CDR3 nucleotide sequence: TGTGCCAGCAGCCAAGACGTGGACAGTTTCTACGAGCAGTACTTC. The chain employs TRBV4-2 and TRBJ2-7; TRBD1 might be the D (6 bases). Germline-derived CDR1 and CDR2 are LGHNA and YNFKEQ. The CDR3 has 15 residues. Trimming pared 0 bases from V and 3 bases from J, leaving 12 bases between.

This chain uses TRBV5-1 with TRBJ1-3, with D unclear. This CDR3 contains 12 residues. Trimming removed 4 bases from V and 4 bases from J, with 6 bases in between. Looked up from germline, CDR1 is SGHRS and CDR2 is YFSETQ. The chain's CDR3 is CASSREGNTIYF. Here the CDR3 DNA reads TGCGCCAGCAGCAGGGAAGGAAACACCATATATTTT.

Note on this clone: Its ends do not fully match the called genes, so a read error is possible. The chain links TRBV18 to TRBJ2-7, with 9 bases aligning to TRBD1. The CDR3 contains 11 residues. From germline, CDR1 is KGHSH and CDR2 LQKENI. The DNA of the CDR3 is TGTGCCAGCTCACCAGGGACAGGGCTCAATTTC. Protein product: CASSPGTGLNF.

The CDR3 protein is CAIGNSGYHEQYF. CDR3 in DNA: TGTGCCATCGGCAATTCAGGTTACCACGAGCAGTACTTC. This rearrangement joins TRBV10-3 to TRBJ2-7; D gene uncertain. Germline V CDR1 and CDR2: ENHRY, SYGVKD. The CDR3 sequence is 13 residues long. The V and J ends lost 8 bases and 5 bases respectively, with 16 bases between them.

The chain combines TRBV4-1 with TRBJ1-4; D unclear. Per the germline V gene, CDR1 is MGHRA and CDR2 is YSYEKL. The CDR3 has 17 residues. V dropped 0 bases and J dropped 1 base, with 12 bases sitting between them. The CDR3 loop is CASSQDPAGETNEKLFF. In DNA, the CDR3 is TGCGCCAGCAGCCAAGATCCGGCGGGAGAAACTAATGAAAAACTGTTTTTT.

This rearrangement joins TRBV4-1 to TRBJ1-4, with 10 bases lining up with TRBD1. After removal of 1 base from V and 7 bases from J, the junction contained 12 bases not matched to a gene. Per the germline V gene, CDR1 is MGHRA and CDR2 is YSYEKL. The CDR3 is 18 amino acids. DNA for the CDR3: TGCGCCAGCAGCCAAGGGGGACAGGGGCCCAACCGGAGTGAAAAACTGTTTTTT. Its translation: CASSQGGQGPNRSEKLFF.

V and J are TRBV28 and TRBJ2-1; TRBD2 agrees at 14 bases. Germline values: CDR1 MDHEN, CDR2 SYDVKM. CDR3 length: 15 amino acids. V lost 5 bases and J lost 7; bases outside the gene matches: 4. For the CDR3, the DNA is TGTGCCAGCAGTCCGGGGACTAGCGGGAGAAATGAGCAGTTCTTC. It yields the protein CASSPGTSGRNEQFF.

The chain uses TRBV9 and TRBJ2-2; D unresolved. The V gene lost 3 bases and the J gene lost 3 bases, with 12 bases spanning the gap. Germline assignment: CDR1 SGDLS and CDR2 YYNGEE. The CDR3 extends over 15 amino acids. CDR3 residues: CASSADRLYTGELFF. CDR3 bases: TGTGCCAGCAGCGCCGACCGATTATACACCGGGGAGCTGTTTTTT.

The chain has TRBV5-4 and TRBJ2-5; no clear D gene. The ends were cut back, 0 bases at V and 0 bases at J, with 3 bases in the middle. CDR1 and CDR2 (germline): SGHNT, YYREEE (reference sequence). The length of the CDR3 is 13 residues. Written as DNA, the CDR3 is TGTGCCAGCAGCTTGGTCGACCAAGAGACCCAGTACTTC. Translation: CASSLVDQETQYF.

The CDR3 sequence is CASSIALERGYTF. In DNA form, the CDR3 reads TGTGCCAGTAGTATAGCCCTGGAGAGAGGCTACACCTTC. The rearrangement links TRBV19 to TRBJ1-2, with D hard to call. Germline lookup yields CDR1 LNHDA and CDR2 SQIVND (reference sequence). Trimming cost V 1 base and J 8 bases, with 11 bases left between them. The CDR3 covers 13 residues.

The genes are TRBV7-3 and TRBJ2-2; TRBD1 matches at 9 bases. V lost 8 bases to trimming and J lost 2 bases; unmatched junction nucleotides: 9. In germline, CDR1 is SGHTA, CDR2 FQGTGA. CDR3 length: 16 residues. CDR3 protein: CASAKGDRANTGELFF. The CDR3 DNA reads TGTGCCAGCGCAAAAGGGGACAGGGCCAACACCGGGGAGCTGTTTTTT. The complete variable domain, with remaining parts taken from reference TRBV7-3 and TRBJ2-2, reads GAGVSQTPSNKVTEKGKYVELRCDPISGHTALYWYRQSLGQGPEFLIYFQGTGAADDSGLPNDRFFAVRPEGSVSTLKIQRTERGDSAVYLCASAKGDRANTGELFFGEGSRLTVL.

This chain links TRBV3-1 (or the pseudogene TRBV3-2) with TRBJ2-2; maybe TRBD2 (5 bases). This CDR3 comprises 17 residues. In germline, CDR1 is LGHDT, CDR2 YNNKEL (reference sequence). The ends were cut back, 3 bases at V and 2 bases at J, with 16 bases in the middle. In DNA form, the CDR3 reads TGTGCCAGCAGCCATTTTTTTCAAGCGGACAACACCGGGGAGCTGTTTTTT. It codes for CASSHFFQADNTGELFF.

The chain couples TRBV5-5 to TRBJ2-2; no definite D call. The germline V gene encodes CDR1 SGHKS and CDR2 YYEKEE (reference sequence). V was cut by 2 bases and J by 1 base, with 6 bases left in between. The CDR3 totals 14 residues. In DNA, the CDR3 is TGTGCCAGCAGCTTAACAGAGAACACCGGGGAGCTGTTTTTT. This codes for CASSLTENTGELFF. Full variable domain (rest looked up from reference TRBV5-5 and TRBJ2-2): DAGVTQSPTHLIKTRGQQVTLRCSPISGHKSVSWYQQVLGQGPQFIFQYYEKEERGRGNFPDRFSARQFPNYSSELNVNALLLGDSALYLCASSLTENTGELFFGEGSRLTVL.

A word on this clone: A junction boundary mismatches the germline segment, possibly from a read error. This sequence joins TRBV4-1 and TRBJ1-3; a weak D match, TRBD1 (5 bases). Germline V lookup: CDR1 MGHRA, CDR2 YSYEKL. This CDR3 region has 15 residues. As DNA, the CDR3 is TGCGCCAGCAGCCAAGAGGGCAGGGTTGGAGACACCATATATTTT. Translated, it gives CASSQEGRVGDTIYF.

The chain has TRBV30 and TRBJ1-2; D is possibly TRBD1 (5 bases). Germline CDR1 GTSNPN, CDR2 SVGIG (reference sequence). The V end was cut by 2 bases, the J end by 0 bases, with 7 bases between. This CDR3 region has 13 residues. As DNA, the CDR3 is TGTGCCTGGAGTAAGGGGTCTAACTATGGCTACACCTTC. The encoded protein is CAWSKGSNYGYTF.

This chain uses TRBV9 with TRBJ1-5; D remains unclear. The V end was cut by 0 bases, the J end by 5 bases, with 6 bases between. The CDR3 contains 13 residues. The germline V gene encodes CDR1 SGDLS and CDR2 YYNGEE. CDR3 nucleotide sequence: TGTGCCAGCAGCGTAGAGGTCGATCAGCCCCAGCATTTT. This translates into CASSVEVDQPQHF.

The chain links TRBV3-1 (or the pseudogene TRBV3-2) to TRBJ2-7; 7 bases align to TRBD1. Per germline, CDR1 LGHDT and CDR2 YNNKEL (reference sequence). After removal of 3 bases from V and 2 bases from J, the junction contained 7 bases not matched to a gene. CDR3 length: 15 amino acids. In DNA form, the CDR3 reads TGTGCCAGCAGCCAGGGGCGACAGGGAGCCTACGAGCAGTACTTC. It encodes CASSQGRQGAYEQYF.

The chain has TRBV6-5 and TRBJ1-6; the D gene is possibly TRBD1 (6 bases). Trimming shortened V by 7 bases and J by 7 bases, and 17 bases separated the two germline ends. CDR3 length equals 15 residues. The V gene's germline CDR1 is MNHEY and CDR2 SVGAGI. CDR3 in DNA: TGTGCCAGCACCCCGGGGGGGGGCGGAAATTCACCCCTCCACTTT. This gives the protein CASTPGGGGNSPLHF.

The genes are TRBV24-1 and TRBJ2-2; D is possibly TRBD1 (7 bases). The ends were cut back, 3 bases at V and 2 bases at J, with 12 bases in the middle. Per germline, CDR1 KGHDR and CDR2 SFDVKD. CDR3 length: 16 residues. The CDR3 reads CATSDAGQINTGELFF. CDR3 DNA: TGTGCCACCAGTGATGCGGGACAGATTAACACCGGGGAGCTGTTTTTT.

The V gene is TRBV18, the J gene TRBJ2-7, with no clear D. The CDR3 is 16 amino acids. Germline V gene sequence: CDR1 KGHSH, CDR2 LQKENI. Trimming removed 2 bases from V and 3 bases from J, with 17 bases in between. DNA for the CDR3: TGTGCCAGCTCACCATCGCCTCCGGGTTTCGGCTACGAGCAGTACTTC. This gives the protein CASSPSPPGFGYEQYF. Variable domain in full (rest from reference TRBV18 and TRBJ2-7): NAGVMQNPRHLVRRRGQEARLRCSPMKGHSHVYWYRQLPEEGLKFMVYLQKENIIDESGMPKERFSAEFPKEGPSILRIQQVVRGDSAAYFCASSPSPPGFGYEQYFGPGTRLTVT.